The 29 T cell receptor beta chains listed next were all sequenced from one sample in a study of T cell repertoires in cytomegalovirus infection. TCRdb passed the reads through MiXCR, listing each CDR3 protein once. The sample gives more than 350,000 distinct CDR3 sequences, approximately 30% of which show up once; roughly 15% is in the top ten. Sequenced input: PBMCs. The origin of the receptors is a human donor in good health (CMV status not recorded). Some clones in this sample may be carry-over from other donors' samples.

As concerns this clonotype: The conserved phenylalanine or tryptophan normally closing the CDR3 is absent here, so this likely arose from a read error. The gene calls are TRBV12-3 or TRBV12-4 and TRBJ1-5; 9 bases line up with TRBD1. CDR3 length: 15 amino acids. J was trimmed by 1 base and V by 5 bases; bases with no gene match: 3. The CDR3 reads CASSLQGASNQPQHS. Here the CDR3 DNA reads TGTGCCAGCAGTCTACAGGGGGCAAGCAATCAGCCCCAGCATTCT.

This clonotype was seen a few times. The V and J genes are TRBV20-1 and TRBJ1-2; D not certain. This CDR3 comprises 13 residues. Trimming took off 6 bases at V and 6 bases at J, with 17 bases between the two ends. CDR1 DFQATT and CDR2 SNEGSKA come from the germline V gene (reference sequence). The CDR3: CSAFQADRDGYTF. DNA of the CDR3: TGCAGTGCATTTCAGGCTGACCGGGATGGCTACACCTTC.

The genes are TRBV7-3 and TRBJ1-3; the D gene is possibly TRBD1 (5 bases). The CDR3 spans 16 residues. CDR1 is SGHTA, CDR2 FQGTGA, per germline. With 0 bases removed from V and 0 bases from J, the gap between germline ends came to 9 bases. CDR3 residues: CASSLTGTSSGNTIYF. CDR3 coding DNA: TGTGCCAGCAGCTTAACAGGGACCAGCTCTGGAAACACCATATATTTT.

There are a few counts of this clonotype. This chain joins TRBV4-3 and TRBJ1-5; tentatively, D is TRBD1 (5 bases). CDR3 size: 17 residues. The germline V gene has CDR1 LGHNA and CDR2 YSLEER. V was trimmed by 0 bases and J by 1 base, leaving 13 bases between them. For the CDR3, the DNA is TGCGCCAGCAGCCAAGAGCCGCTGGGGCAGAGCAATCAGCCCCAGCATTTT. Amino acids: CASSQEPLGQSNQPQHF.

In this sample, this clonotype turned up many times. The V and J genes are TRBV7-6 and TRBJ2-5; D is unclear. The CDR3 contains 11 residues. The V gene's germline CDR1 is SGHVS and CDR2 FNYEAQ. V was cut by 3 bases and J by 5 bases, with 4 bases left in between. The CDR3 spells CASSFSETQYF. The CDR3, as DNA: TGTGCCAGCAGCTTCAGTGAGACCCAGTACTTC.

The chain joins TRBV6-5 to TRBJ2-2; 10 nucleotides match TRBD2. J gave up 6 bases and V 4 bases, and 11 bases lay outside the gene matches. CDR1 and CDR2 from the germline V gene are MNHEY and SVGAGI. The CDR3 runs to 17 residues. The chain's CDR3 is CASSFSRLAGVPGELFF. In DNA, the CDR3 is TGTGCCAGCAGTTTTTCGAGGCTAGCGGGGGTCCCCGGGGAGCTGTTTTTT.

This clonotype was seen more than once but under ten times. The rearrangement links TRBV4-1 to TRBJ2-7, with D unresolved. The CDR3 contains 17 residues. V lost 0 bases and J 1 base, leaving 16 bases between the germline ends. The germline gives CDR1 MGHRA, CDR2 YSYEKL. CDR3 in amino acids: CASSQEDGLAPSYEQYF. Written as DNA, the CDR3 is TGCGCCAGCAGCCAAGAGGATGGGTTGGCTCCGTCCTACGAGCAGTACTTC.

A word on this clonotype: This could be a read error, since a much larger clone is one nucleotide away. The CDR3 here is CSSSDRRGQYGEQFF. The DNA of the CDR3 is TGTTCCAGCAGCGACAGGCGGGGGCAATACGGTGAGCAGTTCTTC. The V gene is TRBV7-6, the J gene TRBJ2-1; perhaps TRBD2 as D (7 bases). CDR1 is SGHVS and CDR2 is FNYEAQ in the germline V gene. This CDR3 is 15 amino acids long.

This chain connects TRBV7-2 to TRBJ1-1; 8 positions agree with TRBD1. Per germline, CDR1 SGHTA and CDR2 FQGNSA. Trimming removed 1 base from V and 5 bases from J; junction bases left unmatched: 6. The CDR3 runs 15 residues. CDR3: CASSLVGQVPTEAFF. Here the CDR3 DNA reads TGTGCCAGCAGCTTAGTGGGACAGGTGCCGACTGAAGCTTTCTTT.

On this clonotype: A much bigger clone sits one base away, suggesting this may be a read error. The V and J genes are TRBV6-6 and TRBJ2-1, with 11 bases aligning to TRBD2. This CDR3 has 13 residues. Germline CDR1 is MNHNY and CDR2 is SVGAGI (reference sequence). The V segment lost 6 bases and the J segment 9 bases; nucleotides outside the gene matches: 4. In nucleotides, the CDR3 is TGTGCCAGCAGAAAGACTAGCGGGGTTGAGCAGTTCTTC. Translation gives CASRKTSGVEQFF.

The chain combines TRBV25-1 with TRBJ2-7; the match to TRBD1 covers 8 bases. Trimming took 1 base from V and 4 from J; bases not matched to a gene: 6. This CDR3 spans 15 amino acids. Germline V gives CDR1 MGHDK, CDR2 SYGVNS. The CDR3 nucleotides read TGTGCCAGCAGTGAATTTAAAGGACAGGGTTACGAGCAGTACTTC. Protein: CASSEFKGQGYEQYF.

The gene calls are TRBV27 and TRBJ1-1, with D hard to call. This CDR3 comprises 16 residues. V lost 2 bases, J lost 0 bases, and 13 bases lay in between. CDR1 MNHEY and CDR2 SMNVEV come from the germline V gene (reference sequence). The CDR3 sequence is CASSLKGAGLNTEAFF. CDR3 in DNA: TGTGCCAGCAGTTTAAAGGGTGCAGGTTTGAACACTGAAGCTTTCTTT.

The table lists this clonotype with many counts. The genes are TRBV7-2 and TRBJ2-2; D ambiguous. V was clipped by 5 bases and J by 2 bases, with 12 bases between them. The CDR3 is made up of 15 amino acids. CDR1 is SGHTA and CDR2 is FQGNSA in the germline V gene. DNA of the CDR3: TGTGCCAGCAGCCTGGGTGGCTCCAACACCGGGGAGCTGTTTTTT. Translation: CASSLGGSNTGELFF.

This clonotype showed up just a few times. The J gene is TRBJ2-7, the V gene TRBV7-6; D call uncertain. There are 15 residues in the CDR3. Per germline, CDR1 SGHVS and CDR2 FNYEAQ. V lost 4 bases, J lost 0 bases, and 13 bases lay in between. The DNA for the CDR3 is TGTGCCAGCAGCTCATGGGCGGCGGACTCCTACGAGCAGTACTTC. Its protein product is CASSSWAADSYEQYF.

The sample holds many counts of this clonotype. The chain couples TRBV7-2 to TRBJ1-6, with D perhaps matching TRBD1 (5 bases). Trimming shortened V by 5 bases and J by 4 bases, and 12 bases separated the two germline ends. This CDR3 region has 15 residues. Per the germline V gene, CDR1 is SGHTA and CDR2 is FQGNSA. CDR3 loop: CASSRWGEYNSPLHF. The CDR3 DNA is TGTGCCAGCAGCCGATGGGGGGAGTATAATTCACCCCTCCACTTT.

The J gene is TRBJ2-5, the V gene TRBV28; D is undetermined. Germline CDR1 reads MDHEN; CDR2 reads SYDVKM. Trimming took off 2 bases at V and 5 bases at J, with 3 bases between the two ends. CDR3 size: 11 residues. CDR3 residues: CASSLTETQYF. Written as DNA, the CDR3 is TGTGCCAGCAGTTTAACTGAGACCCAGTACTTC.

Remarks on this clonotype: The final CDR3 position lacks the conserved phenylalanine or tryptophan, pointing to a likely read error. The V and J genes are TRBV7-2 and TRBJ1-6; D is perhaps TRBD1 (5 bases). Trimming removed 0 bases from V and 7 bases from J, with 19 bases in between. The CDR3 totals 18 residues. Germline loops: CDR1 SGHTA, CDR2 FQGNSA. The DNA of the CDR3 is TGTGCCAGCAGCTTAGCGCGCTGGTGCTCGAGGGGAAATTCACCCCTCCACTTG. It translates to CASSLARWCSRGNSPLHL.

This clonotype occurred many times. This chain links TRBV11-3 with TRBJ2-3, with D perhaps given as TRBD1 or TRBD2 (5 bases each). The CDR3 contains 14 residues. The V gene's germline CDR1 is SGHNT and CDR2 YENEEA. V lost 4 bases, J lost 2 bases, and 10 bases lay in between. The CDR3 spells CASSSGTTTDTQYF. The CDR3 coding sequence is TGTGCCAGCAGCTCCGGGACCACCACAGATACGCAGTATTTT.

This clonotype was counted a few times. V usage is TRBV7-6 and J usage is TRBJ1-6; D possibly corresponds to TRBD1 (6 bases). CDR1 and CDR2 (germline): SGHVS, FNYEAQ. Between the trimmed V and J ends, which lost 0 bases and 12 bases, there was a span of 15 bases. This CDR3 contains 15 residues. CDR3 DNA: TGTGCCAGCAGCTTAGCGAGGGGGACCGAGGGACCCCTCCACTTT. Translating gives CASSLARGTEGPLHF. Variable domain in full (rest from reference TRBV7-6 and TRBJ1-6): GAGVSQSPRYKVTKRGQDVALRCDPISGHVSLYWYRQALGQGPEFLTYFNYEAQQDKSGLPNDRFSAERPEGSISTLTIQRTEQRDSAMYRCASSLARGTEGPLHFGNGTRLTVT.

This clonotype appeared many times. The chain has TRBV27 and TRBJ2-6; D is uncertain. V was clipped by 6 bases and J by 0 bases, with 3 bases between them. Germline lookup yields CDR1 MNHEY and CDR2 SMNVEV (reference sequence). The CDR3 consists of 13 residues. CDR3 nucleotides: TGTGCCAGCAGGGACTCTGGGGCCAACGTCCTGACTTTC. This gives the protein CASRDSGANVLTF.

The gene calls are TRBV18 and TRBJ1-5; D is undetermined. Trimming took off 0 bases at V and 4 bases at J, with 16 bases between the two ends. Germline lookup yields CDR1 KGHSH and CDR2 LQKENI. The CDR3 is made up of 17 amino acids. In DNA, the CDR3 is TGTGCCAGCTCACCACCCGGCACACCCCAAGGGAATCAGCCCCAGCATTTT. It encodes CASSPPGTPQGNQPQHF.

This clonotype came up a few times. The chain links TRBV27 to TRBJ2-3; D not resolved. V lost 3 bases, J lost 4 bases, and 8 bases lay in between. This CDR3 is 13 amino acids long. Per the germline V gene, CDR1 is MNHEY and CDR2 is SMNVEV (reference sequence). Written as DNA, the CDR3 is TGTGCCAGCAGTTTTTCAACACCAGATACGCAGTATTTT. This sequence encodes CASSFSTPDTQYF.

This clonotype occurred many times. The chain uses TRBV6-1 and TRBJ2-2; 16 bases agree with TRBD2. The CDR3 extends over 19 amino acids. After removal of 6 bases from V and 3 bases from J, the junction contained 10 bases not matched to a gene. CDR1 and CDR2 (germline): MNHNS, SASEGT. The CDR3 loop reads CASSRRGTSGGAYTGELFF. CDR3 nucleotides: TGTGCCAGCAGCCGCCGGGGGACTAGCGGGGGGGCTTACACCGGGGAGCTGTTTTTT.

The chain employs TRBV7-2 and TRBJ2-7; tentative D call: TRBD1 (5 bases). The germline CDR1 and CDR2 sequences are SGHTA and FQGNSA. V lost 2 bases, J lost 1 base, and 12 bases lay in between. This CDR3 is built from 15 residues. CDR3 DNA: TGTGCCAGCAGCTTAATGGGGCCAGGATCCTACGAGCAGTACTTC. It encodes CASSLMGPGSYEQYF.

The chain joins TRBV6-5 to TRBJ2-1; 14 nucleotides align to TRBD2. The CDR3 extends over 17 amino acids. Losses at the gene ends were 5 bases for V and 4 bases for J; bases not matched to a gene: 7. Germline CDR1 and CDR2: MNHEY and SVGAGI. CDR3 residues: CASSRLAGGSSYNEQFF. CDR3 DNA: TGTGCCAGCAGTCGACTAGCGGGGGGGTCATCATACAATGAGCAGTTCTTC.

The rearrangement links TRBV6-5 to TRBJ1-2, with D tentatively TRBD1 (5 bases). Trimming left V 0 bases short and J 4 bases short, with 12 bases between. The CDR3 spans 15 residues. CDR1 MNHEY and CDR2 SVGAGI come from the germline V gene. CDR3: CASSYSGRTLYGYTF. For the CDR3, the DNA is TGTGCCAGCAGTTACTCGGGACGGACTCTCTATGGCTACACCTTC.

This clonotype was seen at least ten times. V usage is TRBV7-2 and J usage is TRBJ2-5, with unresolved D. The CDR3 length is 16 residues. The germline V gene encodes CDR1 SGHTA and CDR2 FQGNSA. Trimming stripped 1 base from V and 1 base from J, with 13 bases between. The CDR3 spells CASSLEGGSRQETQYF. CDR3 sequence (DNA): TGTGCCAGCAGCTTAGAGGGTGGGTCGCGCCAAGAGACCCAGTACTTC.

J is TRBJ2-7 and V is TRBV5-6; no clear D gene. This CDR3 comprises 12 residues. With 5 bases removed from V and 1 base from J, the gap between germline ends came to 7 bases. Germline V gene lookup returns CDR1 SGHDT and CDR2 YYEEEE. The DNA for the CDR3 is TGTGCCAGCAGTTCTATTTCCTACGAGCAGTACTTC. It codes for CASSSISYEQYF. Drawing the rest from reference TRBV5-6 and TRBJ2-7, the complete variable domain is DAGVTQSPTHLIKTRGQQVTLRCSPKSGHDTVSWYQQALGQGPQFIFQYYEEEERQRGNFPDRFSGHQFPNYSSELNVNALLLGDSALYLCASSSISYEQYFGPGTRLTVT.

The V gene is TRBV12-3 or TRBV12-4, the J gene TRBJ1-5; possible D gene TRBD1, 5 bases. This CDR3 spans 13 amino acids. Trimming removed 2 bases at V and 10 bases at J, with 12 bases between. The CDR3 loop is CASSLSGAFPQHF. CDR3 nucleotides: TGTGCCAGCAGTTTAAGCGGGGCATTTCCCCAGCATTTT.